These 31 T cell receptor beta chains came from one sample sequenced in a study of cytomegalovirus exposure and HLA in healthy donors. PCR used 60 Vbeta primers and 13 Jbeta primers. Assay used: immunoSEQ multiplex PCR; TCRdb lists only in-frame clones, some missing. The sample lists under 150,000 clones, roughly 60% seen once, with about 9.1% in the top ten. The sequencing sample was made of PBMCs. Receptors were obtained from a man aged 40-55 years in good health and CMV-seropositive.

V usage is TRBV4-1 and J usage is TRBJ2-7; a possible D gene is TRBD1 (6 bases). Trimming took off 5 bases at V and 2 bases at J, with 13 bases between the two ends. CDR3 length equals 14 residues. CDR1 is MGHRA and CDR2 is YSYEKL in the germline V gene. CDR3 in DNA: TGCGCCAGCAGCGCACGGGACACCACCTACGAGCAGTACTTC. Residues: CASSARDTTYEQYF.

Regarding this clone: A junction end diverges from the germline sequence, so it may reflect a read error. V is TRBV5-1 and J is TRBJ1-2; the D is unclear. CDR3 length: 14 residues. The V gene's germline CDR1 is SGHRS and CDR2 YFSETQ. In DNA form, the CDR3 reads TGCGCCAGCAGCCCCCGACCGGGAAACTATGGCTACCCCTTC. Translation gives CASSPRPGNYGYPF.

The rearrangement links TRBV14 to TRBJ2-1, with 10 bases fitting TRBD2. V lost 4 bases to trimming and J lost 15 bases; unmatched junction nucleotides: 9. The CDR3 has 13 residues. Germline V gene lookup returns CDR1 SGHDN and CDR2 FVKESK. The CDR3 loop is CASSRMRGLAWFF. DNA of the CDR3: TGTGCCAGCAGCCGTATGAGGGGACTAGCGTGGTTCTTC.

This clone came up a few times. The V gene is TRBV18, the J gene TRBJ2-1; 9 bases map to TRBD2. This CDR3 spans 15 amino acids. Germline loops: CDR1 KGHSH, CDR2 LQKENI. After removal of 5 bases from V and 6 bases from J, the junction contained 8 bases not matched to a gene. As DNA, the CDR3 is TGTGCCAGCTCATCTAATAGCGGGAGTGCCAATGAGCAGTTCTTC. Encoded protein: CASSSNSGSANEQFF.

This clone was observed a few times. The chain employs TRBV5-8 and TRBJ1-2; possibly TRBD1 for D (6 bases). This CDR3 is built from 16 residues. Germline V gene lookup returns CDR1 SGHTS and CDR2 YDEGEE. V shed 4 bases and J shed 2 bases, with 18 bases lying between them. The CDR3 DNA sequence: TGTGCCAGCAGCCATCCCGTGGGGGGGGCGAACTATGGCTACACCTTC. It yields the protein CASSHPVGGANYGYTF.

There are a few counts of this clone. V and J are TRBV10-2 and TRBJ1-2; 12 bases map to TRBD1. Germline-derived CDR1 and CDR2 are WSHSY and SAAADI. V shed 6 bases and J 8 bases; nucleotides not matched to a gene: 10. CDR3 size: 15 residues. The CDR3, as DNA: TGCGCCAGCAGAGATTTGGGACAGGGGGCGCGAGGCTACACCTTC. Amino acid sequence: CASRDLGQGARGYTF.

The CDR3 protein is CASSFFGANVLTF. As DNA, the CDR3 is TGTGCCAGCAGCTTCTTTGGGGCCAACGTCCTGACTTTC. This rearrangement joins TRBV7-2 to TRBJ2-6; the D is unclear. The V gene's germline CDR1 is SGHTA and CDR2 FQGNSA. Trimming stripped 3 bases from V and 3 bases from J, with 3 bases between. The CDR3 contains 13 residues.

The gene calls are TRBV10-1 and TRBJ2-5, with D perhaps matching TRBD1 (5 bases). The J call may be incorrect, as the DNA end agrees better with TRBJ2-7. This CDR3 has 14 amino acids. CDR1 WNHNN and CDR2 SYGVQD come from the germline V gene (reference sequence). CDR3 DNA sequence: TGCGCCAGCAGTGAGTCGATCAGGGCAGGCGAGCAGTACTTC. Protein product: CASSESIRAGEQYF.

The chain couples TRBV6-1 to TRBJ1-5; 12 bases map to TRBD1. J was trimmed by 6 bases and V by 8 bases; bases with no gene match: 8. The germline V gene has CDR1 MNHNS and CDR2 SASEGT. The CDR3 is 15 residues long. The CDR3: CASRRGQGAGQPQHF. The CDR3 DNA reads as TGTGCCAGCCGTAGGGGACAGGGGGCTGGTCAGCCCCAGCATTTT.

The V call is TRBV6-5, the J call TRBJ1-2; 9 bases are shared with TRBD1. Per germline, CDR1 MNHEY and CDR2 SVGAGI. The ends lost 5 bases at V and 6 bases at J; junction bases unmatched: 10. The CDR3 runs to 15 residues. The CDR3 loop is CASSMGQGPYNGYTF. Here the CDR3 DNA reads TGTGCCAGCAGTATGGGACAGGGTCCCTATAATGGCTACACCTTC.

The V call is TRBV15, the J call TRBJ1-4, with 7 bases matching TRBD1. J lost 2 bases, V lost 3 bases, and 15 bases had no gene match. Germline V gives CDR1 LNHNV, CDR2 YYDKDF (reference sequence). This CDR3 region has 19 residues. Here the CDR3 reads CATSRRWDSSYGTNEKLFF. CDR3 nucleotide sequence: TGTGCCACCAGCAGGCGGTGGGACAGCTCTTACGGCACTAATGAAAAACTGTTTTTT.

This clone has just a few counts. V usage is TRBV19 and J usage is TRBJ1-5, with unresolved D. Deletions cut 2 bases from V and 0 bases from J, with 11 bases between. The germline gives CDR1 LNHDA, CDR2 SQIVND (reference sequence). This CDR3 region has 16 residues. The CDR3 region is CASSIYRTYSNQPQHF. CDR3 DNA: TGTGCCAGTAGTATATATAGAACTTATAGCAATCAGCCCCAGCATTTT.

On this clone itself: This CDR3 is also generated by other DNA sequences in the sample. This chain uses TRBV29-1 with TRBJ2-4, with D possibly matching TRBD2 (5 bases). CDR3 size: 12 residues. The V gene's germline CDR1 is SQVTM and CDR2 ANQGSEA. Trimming took off 3 bases at V and 9 bases at J, with 12 bases between the two ends. This chain's CDR3 is CSVDMSGTIQYF. CDR3 in DNA: TGCAGCGTTGATATGTCGGGAACCATTCAGTACTTC.

The V call is TRBV5-4, the J call TRBJ2-7; TRBD2 agrees at 14 bases. V lost 3 bases to trimming and J lost 6 bases; unmatched junction nucleotides: 8. The CDR3 loop spans 16 amino acids. CDR1 is SGHNT and CDR2 is YYREEE in the germline V gene (reference sequence). The CDR3 reads CASSYGTSGSVVEQYF. The CDR3 DNA sequence: TGTGCCAGCAGCTACGGGACTAGCGGGAGCGTCGTCGAGCAGTACTTC.

The chain combines TRBV19 with TRBJ2-3, with a weak D call TRBD1 (5 bases). Between the trimmed V and J ends, which lost 1 base and 0 bases, there was a span of 8 bases. CDR1 and CDR2 from the germline V gene are LNHDA and SQIVND (reference sequence). The CDR3 covers 15 residues. This CDR3 reads CASSIGTYSTDTQYF. The CDR3 nucleotides are TGTGCCAGTAGTATAGGGACATATAGCACAGATACGCAGTATTTT.

The chain joins TRBV5-1 to TRBJ2-3; the D gene is possibly TRBD1 (5 bases). The CDR3 is made up of 16 amino acids. The V and J ends lost 4 bases and 0 bases respectively, with 15 bases between them. Germline V gene data show CDR1 as SGHRS and CDR2 as YFSETQ. CDR3 residues: CASSPVRGVSTDTQYF. CDR3 bases: TGCGCCAGCAGCCCCGTTAGGGGCGTCAGCACAGATACGCAGTATTTT.

The rearrangement joins TRBV28 to TRBJ2-7; D might be TRBD2 (7 bases). CDR1 and CDR2 (germline): MDHEN, SYDVKM. The CDR3 totals 20 residues. The V end lost 2 bases, the J end lost 0 bases, and 26 bases lay between the germline ends. This CDR3 is CASSLTPGGLGGKSSYEQYF. CDR3 bases: TGTGCCAGCAGTTTAACCCCGGGGGGCTTGGGCGGGAAAAGCTCCTACGAGCAGTACTTC.

The chain recombines TRBV5-6 with TRBJ2-5; 7 nucleotides agree with TRBD2. J lost 1 base, V lost 4 bases, and 4 bases had no gene match. The CDR3 totals 14 residues. CDR1 is SGHDT, CDR2 YYEEEE, per germline. CDR3 loop: CASSLGLVQETQYF. CDR3 sequence (DNA): TGTGCCAGCAGCCTTGGACTAGTCCAAGAGACCCAGTACTTC.

The chain employs TRBV19 and TRBJ2-5; TRBD1 might be the D (6 bases). Germline V gene data show CDR1 as LNHDA and CDR2 as SQIVND (reference sequence). V lost 6 bases and J lost 5, with 13 bases in between. The CDR3 is 13 amino acids. The CDR3 region has the DNA TGTGCCAGTAGAATACAGGGTACCGAGACCCAGTACTTC. Protein product: CASRIQGTETQYF.

This clone was counted between two and nine times. The J gene is TRBJ2-7, the V gene TRBV4-3, with D uncertain. CDR1 is LGHNA, CDR2 YSLEER, per germline. The CDR3 is 11 amino acids. The germline V and J ends were trimmed by 4 bases and 4 bases, with 5 bases remaining between them. CDR3: CASSRRYEQYF. The CDR3 DNA sequence: TGCGCCAGCAGCCGGCGGTACGAGCAGTACTTC.

The DNA for the CDR3 is TGTGCCAGCAGTGTGGAGGAAGGACTCTACGAGCAGTACTTC. Translating gives CASSVEEGLYEQYF. The chain carries TRBV6-1 and TRBJ2-7; D perhaps matches TRBD2 (5 bases). Between the trimmed V and J ends, which lost 4 bases and 3 bases, there was a span of 13 bases. Germline-derived CDR1 and CDR2 are MNHNS and SASEGT. This CDR3 has 14 residues.

As for this clone: This specimen includes other DNA sequences encoding the same CDR3. The chain is built from TRBV5-6 and TRBJ1-2; TRBD1 aligns across 7 bases. The J segment lost 4 bases and the V segment lost 5 bases, leaving 11 bases of the junction unmatched. Germline CDR1 SGHDT, CDR2 YYEEEE. This CDR3 has 15 amino acids. The CDR3, as DNA: TGTGCCAGCAGAGCGTCAGGGGGGAGCCCCTATGGCTACACCTTC. Protein: CASRASGGSPYGYTF.

In its sample, this clone was seen a few times. The chain has TRBV19 and TRBJ2-6; 9 bases agree with TRBD1. The V and J ends lost 3 bases and 0 bases, in that order; junction bases with no gene match: 3. This CDR3 contains 17 residues. Germline lookup yields CDR1 LNHDA and CDR2 SQIVND (reference sequence). The CDR3 reads CASSMDRGFSGANVLTF. The CDR3 DNA reads TGTGCCAGTAGTATGGACAGGGGCTTCTCTGGGGCCAACGTCCTGACTTTC.

This clone was observed a few times. The gene calls are TRBV30 and TRBJ1-2; D is possibly TRBD1 (6 bases). The CDR3 loop spans 13 amino acids. V lost 7 bases and J lost 4, with 16 bases in between. Per the germline V gene, CDR1 is GTSNPN and CDR2 is SVGIG (reference sequence). CDR3 region: CASNRGQIYGYTF. In DNA, the CDR3 is TGTGCCTCTAATAGGGGACAAATCTATGGCTACACCTTC.

With regard to this clone: This sample also contains other DNA sequences that code for the same CDR3. The V call is TRBV6-1, the J call TRBJ2-5; 8 bases are shared with TRBD1. The DNA end is a closer match to TRBJ2-7, so the J assignment may be wrong. The CDR3 has 14 residues. The V gene's germline CDR1 is MNHNS and CDR2 SASEGT. The CDR3 bases are TGTGCCAGCAGCGTAGGGACAGGCGCCTACGAGCAGTACTTC. It is translated as CASSVGTGAYEQYF.

The chain recombines TRBV6-1 with TRBJ2-5, with a weak D call TRBD2 (5 bases). The germline V gene has CDR1 MNHNS and CDR2 SASEGT. The CDR3 spans 13 residues. Trimming cost V 3 bases and J 11 bases, with 16 bases left between them. For the CDR3, the DNA is TGTGCCAGCAGTGACCCGGGCATGTGGGAGCAGTACTTC. Translated: CASSDPGMWEQYF.

The sample holds one count of this clone. The chain links TRBV7-9 to TRBJ2-7; 7 positions match TRBD1. With V trimmed by 6 bases and J by 0 bases, 8 bases remained unmatched. The germline CDR1 and CDR2 sequences are SEHNR and FQNEAQ (reference sequence). CDR3 size: 15 residues. In DNA form, the CDR3 reads TGTGCCAGCAGACGAGGGACAGATAGCTCCTACGAGCAGTACTTC. It translates to CASRRGTDSSYEQYF.

V gene TRBV11-2 combines with J gene TRBJ2-7, with 8 bases identical to TRBD1. The germline CDR1 and CDR2 sequences are SGHAT and FQNNGV. The CDR3 consists of 17 residues. With 1 base clipped from V and 1 base from J, the junction kept 9 bases outside the gene matches. CDR3 amino acids: CASSLGARTGTSYEQYF. The CDR3 DNA follows: TGTGCCAGCAGCTTAGGGGCCCGGACAGGGACTTCCTACGAGCAGTACTTC.

This clone came up a few times. The V call is TRBV5-8, the J call TRBJ1-5, with TRBD1 matching 9 bases. This CDR3 region has 17 residues. The V segment lost 5 bases and the J segment 2 bases; nucleotides outside the gene matches: 11. Germline V gene data show CDR1 as SGHTS and CDR2 as YDEGEE. In nucleotides, the CDR3 is TGTGCCAGCAGTTCCGGGACAGGGAGTGATGGCAATCAGCCCCAGCATTTT. As protein: CASSSGTGSDGNQPQHF. Looking up the rest from reference TRBV5-8 and TRBJ1-5 gives the full variable domain: EAGVTQSPTHLIKTRGQQATLRCSPISGHTSVYWYQQALGLGLQFLLWYDEGEERNRGNFPPRFSGRQFPNYSSELNVNALELEDSALYLCASSSGTGSDGNQPQHFGDGTRLSIL.

This clone showed up just a few times. V gene TRBV6-5 combines with J gene TRBJ2-1; possible D gene TRBD1, 5 bases. The CDR3 loop spans 13 amino acids. CDR1 MNHEY and CDR2 SVGAGI come from the germline V gene. V shed 3 bases and J shed 4 bases, with 7 bases lying between them. The CDR3 loop is CASSYRGYNEQFF. The DNA of the CDR3 is TGTGCCAGCAGTTATAGGGGTTACAATGAGCAGTTCTTC.

This chain uses TRBV27 with TRBJ2-1, with unresolved D. V dropped 0 bases and J dropped 3 bases, with 9 bases sitting between them. Germline-derived CDR1 and CDR2 are MNHEY and SMNVEV (reference sequence). The CDR3 consists of 15 residues. The CDR3 DNA sequence: TGTGCCAGCAGTTTATCCGTGACTGTCTACAATGAGCAGTTCTTC. Amino acids: CASSLSVTVYNEQFF.